This TCR beta chain was obtained from a study of T cell repertoires in cytomegalovirus infection (dated by TCRdb to the late 2010s). In terms of the full investigation: Donor HLA type was relevant to the analysis, as public TCR beta signatures indicated carriage of CMV infection together with the matching HLA type. What the research found in general, with its limitations: In both this cohort and an independent cohort of several hundred donors, the cumulative frequency of public TCR beta family members distinguished carriers of CMV infection plus the relevant HLA type. In the ex vivo response, HLA-C-restricted CMV-specific TCR beta clonotypes were dominant, and in two of eight donors the single most frequent clonotype came from this HLA-C-restricted group.

15 amino acids form the CDR3, both terminal residues included. Solely the CDR3 DNA is kept, with 45 bases framed from the first base. V loses 5 bases of germline sequence and J loses 4 bases, and the interval between the two ends is 15 bases. CDR1 is given as SGHTA and CDR2 as FQGNSA, both from the germline V gene. For this clonotype: What antigen it recognizes has not been identified. A read error may explain this, as a much larger clone is one base away. The CDR3 does not close with the conserved phenylalanine or tryptophan, likely indicating a read error.

Data came from an Illumina HiSeq 1500. The raw public data were reprocessed by TCRdb itself: fastp quality trimming at Q25, MiXCR clonotype calling, in-frame beta chains only. Entries that share a CDR3 protein sequence are merged under the most common genes and DNA. This sample gives about 360,000 distinct CDR3 sequences in total; over 15% of them show up just once. The top ten hold around 8.6% of the sample. The sequence is built from TRBV7-2 and TRBJ2-1; TRBD2 is possibly the D segment (6 matching bases). The TCR comes from a human donor in good health (CMV status not recorded). Some clones in this sample may be carry-over from other donors' samples. Sequencing was performed on PBMCs. The CDR3 in this case is CASSAIGAGYNEQFL. DNA sequence: TGTGCCAGCAGCGCCATCGGCGCGGGGTACAATGAGCAGTTCTTA.